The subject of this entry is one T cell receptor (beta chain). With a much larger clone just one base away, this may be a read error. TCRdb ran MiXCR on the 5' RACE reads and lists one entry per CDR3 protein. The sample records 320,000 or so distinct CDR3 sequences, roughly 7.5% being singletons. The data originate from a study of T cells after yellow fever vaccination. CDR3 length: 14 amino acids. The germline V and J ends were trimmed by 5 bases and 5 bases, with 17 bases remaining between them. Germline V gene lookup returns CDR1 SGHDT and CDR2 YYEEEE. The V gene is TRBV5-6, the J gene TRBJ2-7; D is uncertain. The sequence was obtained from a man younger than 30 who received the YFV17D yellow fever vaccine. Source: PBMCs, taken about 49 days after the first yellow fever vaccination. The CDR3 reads CASRKTSWGNEQYF. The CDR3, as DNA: TGTGCCAGCAGAAAGACGTCGTGGGGAAACGAGCAGTACTTC.